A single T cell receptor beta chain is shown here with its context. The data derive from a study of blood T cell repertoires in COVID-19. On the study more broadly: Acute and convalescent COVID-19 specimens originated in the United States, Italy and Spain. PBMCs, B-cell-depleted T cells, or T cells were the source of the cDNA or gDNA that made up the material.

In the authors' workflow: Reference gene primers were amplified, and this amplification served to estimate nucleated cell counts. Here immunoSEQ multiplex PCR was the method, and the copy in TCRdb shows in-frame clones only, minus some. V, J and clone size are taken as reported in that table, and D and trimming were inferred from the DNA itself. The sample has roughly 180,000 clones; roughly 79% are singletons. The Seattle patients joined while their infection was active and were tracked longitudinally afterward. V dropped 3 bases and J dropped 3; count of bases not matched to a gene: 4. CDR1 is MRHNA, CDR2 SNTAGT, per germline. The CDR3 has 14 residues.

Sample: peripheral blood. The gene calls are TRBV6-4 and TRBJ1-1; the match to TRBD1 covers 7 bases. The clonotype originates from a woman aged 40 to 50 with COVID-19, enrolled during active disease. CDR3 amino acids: CASSETGVDTEAFF. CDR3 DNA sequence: TGTGCCAGCAGTGAAACAGGGGTTGACACTGAAGCTTTCTTT.